This T cell receptor (beta chain) originates from a study of OX40 agonist ivuxolimab in advanced cancers. Study-level points and caveats: CD8+ T cells were the subset that, on average, had more expanded clones than CD4+.

Sequencing used immunoSEQ multiplex PCR; TCRdb keeps in-frame clones, though not all of them. The sample holds roughly 32,000 clones, 89% seen once. On this clone itself: Its antigen is unknown.

The CDR3 runs 16 residues. The V and J ends lost 7 bases and 0 bases respectively, with 18 bases between them. Germline assignment: CDR1 SNHLY and CDR2 FYNNEI. The chain recombines TRBV2 with TRBJ1-1; the D gene is possibly TRBD1 (5 bases). The sample consisted of CD4+ or CD8+ T cells sorted from blood, taken in a trial of the OX40 agonist ivuxolimab. This TCR came from an adult with an advanced solid tumor such as melanoma, head and neck, liver or kidney cancer. The CDR3 DNA sequence: TGTGCCAGCACTGCCCCTGGGACGCTCATGAACACTGAAGCTTTCTTT. Translation gives CASTAPGTLMNTEAFF.